This T cell receptor beta chain appears in the sequencing data of a study of T cell responses to AZD1222 COVID-19 vaccine. Regarding the study as a whole: The donor group comprised mostly white British people and more females; the analysis possibly underestimated clonal diversity. Rises in breadth and depth of Spike-specific TCRs came after two AZD1222 doses.

On this clone itself: Antigen: not known.

Germline V CDR1 and CDR2: KGHSH, LQKENI. CDR3 length: 15 amino acids. Deletions cut 2 bases from V and 2 bases from J, with 12 bases between. TCRdb's table, derived via immunoSEQ multiplex PCR, lists solely in-frame clones and lacks some. The data contain tens of thousands of clones, around 90% of them singletons. The chain couples TRBV18 to TRBJ1-2; a possible D gene is TRBD1 (6 bases). The source of this sequence is an adult in good health. The sample consisted of peripheral blood, taken on day 0 of AZD1222 vaccination. CDR3 in DNA: TGTGCCAGCTCACCAGGGCAGGGGTCGAACTATGGCTACACCTTC. It translates to CASSPGQGSNYGYTF.